This TCR beta chain was profiled in a study of T cell changes during pregnancy in multiple sclerosis. In this sample, this clone turned up a few times. Sequencing was performed with immunoSEQ multiplex PCR; in TCRdb, only in-frame clones are kept and a portion is missing. Of some 60,000 clones in the sample, approximately 90% were seen once. The TCR sequence derives from a female donor with multiple sclerosis, enrolled in a pregnancy study. Here the sequenced sample was peripheral blood, taken after pregnancy.

In DNA form, the CDR3 reads TGTGCCAGTAGGATTAGGGACAGAAATGAAGCTTTCTTT. Translation gives CASRIRDRNEAFF. This chain connects TRBV19 to TRBJ1-1; 7 nucleotides match TRBD1. The V and J ends lost 6 bases and 7 bases, in that order; junction bases with no gene match: 8. CDR3 size: 13 residues. Germline V gene lookup returns CDR1 LNHDA and CDR2 SQIVND (reference sequence). Full variable domain (outside the CDR3, taken from reference TRBV19 and TRBJ1-1): DGGITQSPKYLFRKEGQNVTLSCEQNLNHDAMYWYRQDPGQGLRLIYYSQIVNDFQKGDIAEGYSVSREKKESFPLTVTSAQKNPTAFYLCASRIRDRNEAFFGQGTRLTVV.